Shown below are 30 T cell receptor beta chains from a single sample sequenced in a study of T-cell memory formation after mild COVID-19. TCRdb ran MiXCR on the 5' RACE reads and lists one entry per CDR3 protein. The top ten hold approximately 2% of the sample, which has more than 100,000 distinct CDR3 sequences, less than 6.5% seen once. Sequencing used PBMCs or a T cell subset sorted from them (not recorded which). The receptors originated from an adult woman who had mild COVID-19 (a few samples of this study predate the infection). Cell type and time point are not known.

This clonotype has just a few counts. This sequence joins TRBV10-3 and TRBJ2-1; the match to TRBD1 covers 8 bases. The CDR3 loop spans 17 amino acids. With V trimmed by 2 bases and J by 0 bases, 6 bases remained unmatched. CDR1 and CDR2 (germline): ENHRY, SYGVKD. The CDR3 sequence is CAISERAGTGSYNEQFF. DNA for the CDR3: TGTGCCATCAGTGAGAGGGCCGGGACAGGCTCCTACAATGAGCAGTTCTTC.

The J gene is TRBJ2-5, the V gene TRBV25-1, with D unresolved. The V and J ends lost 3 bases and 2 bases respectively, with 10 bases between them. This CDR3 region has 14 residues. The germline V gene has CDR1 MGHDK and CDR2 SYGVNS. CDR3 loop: CASSDNQMQETQYF. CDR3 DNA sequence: TGTGCCAGCAGTGATAATCAGATGCAAGAGACCCAGTACTTC.

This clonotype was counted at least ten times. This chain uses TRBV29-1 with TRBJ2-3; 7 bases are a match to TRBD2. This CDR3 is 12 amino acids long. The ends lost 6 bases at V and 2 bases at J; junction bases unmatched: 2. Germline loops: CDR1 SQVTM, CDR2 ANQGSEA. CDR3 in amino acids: CSVGGVTDTQYF. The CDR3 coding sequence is TGCAGCGTGGGGGGGGTCACAGATACGCAGTATTTT.

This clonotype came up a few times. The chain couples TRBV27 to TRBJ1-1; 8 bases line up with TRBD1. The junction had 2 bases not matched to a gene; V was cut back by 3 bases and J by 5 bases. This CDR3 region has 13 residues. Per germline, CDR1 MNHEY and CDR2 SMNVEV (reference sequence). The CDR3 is CASSFYRGTEAFF. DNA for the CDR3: TGTGCCAGCAGTTTCTACAGGGGGACTGAAGCTTTCTTT.

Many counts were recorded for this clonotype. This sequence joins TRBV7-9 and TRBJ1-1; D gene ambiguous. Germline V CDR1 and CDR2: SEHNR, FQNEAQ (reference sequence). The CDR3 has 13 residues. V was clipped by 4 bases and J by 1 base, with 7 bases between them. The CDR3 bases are TGTGCCAGCAGCTCCATTAAGAACACTGAAGCTTTCTTT. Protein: CASSSIKNTEAFF.

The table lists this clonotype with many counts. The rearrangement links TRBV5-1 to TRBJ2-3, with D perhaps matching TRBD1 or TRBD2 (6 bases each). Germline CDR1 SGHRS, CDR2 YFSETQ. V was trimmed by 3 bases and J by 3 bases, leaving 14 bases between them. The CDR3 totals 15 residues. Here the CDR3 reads CASSSGRGGTDTQYF. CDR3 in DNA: TGCGCCAGCAGCTCGGGCAGGGGAGGTACAGATACGCAGTATTTT.

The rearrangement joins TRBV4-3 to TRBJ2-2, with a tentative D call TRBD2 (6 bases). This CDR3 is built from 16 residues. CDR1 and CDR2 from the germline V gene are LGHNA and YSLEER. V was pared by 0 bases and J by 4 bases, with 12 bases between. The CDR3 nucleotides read TGCGCCAGCAGCCAAGAGGGAGGCATATCCACCGGGGAGCTGTTTTTT. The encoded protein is CASSQEGGISTGELFF.

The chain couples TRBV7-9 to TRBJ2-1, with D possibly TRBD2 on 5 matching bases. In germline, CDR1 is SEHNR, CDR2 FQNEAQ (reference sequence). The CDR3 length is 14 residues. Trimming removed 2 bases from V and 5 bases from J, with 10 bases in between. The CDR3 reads CASSLRWENNEQFF. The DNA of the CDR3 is TGTGCCAGCAGCTTAAGGTGGGAGAACAATGAGCAGTTCTTC.

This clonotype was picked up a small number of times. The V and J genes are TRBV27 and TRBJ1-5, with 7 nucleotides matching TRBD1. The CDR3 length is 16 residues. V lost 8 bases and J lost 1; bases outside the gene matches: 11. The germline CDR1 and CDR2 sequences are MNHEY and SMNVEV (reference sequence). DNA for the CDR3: TGTGCCAGCCTTCATGGGGCACAGGGGAGCAATCAGCCCCAGCATTTT. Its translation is CASLHGAQGSNQPQHF.

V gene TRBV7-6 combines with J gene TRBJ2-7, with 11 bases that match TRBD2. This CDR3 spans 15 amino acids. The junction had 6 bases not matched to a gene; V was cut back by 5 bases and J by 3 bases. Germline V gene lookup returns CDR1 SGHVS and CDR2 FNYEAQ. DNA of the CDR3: TGTGCCAGCAGCACCTTAGCGGGGGGGAACTACGAGCAGTACTTC. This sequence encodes CASSTLAGGNYEQYF.

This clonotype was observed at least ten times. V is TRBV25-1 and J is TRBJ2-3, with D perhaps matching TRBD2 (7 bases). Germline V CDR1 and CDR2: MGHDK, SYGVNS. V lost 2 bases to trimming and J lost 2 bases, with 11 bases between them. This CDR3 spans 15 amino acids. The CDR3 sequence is CASSEGRGHTDTQYF. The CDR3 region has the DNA TGTGCCAGCAGTGAAGGGCGGGGGCACACAGATACGCAGTATTTT.

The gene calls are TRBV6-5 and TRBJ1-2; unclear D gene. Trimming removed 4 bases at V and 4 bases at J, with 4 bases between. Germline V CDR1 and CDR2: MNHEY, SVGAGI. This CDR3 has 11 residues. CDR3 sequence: CASSSVYGYTF. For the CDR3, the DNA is TGTGCCAGCAGTTCCGTCTATGGCTACACCTTC.

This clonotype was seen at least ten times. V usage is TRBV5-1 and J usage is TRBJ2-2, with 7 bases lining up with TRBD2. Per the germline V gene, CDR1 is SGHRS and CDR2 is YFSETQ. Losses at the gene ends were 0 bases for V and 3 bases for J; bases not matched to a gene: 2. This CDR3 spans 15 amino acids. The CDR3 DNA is TGCGCCAGCAGCTTGGCACTAGCGTACACCGGGGAGCTGTTTTTT. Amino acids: CASSLALAYTGELFF.

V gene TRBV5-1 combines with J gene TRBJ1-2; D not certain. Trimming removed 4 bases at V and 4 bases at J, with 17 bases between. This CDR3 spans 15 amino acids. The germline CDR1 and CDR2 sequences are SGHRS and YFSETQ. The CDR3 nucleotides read TGCGCCAGCAGCCCCGCCGAGGTGAGGAGCTATGGCTACACCTTC. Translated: CASSPAEVRSYGYTF.

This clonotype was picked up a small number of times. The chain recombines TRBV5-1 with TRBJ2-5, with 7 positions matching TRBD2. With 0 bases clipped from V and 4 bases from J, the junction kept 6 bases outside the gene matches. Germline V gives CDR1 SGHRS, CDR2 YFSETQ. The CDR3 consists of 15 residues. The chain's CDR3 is CASSLAGGFTETQYF. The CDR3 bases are TGCGCCAGCAGCTTGGCCGGGGGGTTTACAGAGACCCAGTACTTC.

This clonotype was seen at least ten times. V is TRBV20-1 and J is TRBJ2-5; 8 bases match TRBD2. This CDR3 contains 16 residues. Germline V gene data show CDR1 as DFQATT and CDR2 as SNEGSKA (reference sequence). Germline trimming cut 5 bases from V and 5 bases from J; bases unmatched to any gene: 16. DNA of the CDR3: TGCAGTGCTGGTCGGGGGGGCCCGAAGGCCAGGGAGACCCAGTACTTC. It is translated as CSAGRGGPKARETQYF.

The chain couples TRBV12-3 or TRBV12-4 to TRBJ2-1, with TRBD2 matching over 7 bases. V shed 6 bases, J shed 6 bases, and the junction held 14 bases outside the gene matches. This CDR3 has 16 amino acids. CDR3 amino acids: CASSWGGRPSGNEQFF. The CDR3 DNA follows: TGTGCCAGCAGCTGGGGGGGGAGACCGAGTGGCAATGAGCAGTTCTTC.

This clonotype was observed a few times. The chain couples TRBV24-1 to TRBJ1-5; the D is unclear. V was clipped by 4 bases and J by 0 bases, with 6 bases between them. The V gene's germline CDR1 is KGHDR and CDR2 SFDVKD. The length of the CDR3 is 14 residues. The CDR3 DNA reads TGTGCCACCAGTGAGGGCAGTAGCAATCAGCCCCAGCATTTT. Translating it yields CATSEGSSNQPQHF.

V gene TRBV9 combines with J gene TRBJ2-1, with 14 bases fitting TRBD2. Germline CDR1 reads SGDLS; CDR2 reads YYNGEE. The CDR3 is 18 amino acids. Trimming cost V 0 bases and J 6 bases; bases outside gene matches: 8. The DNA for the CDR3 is TGTGCCAGCAGCGTAGTTCCCCGGGGGACTAGCGGGAGCAATGAGCAGTTCTTC. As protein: CASSVVPRGTSGSNEQFF.

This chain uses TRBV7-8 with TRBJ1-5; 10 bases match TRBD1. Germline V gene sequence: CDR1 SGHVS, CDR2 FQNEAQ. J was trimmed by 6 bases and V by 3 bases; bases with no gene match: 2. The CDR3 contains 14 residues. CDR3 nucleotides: TGTGCCAGCAGCTTGCGGACAGGGGGTCAGCCCCAGCATTTT. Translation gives CASSLRTGGQPQHF.

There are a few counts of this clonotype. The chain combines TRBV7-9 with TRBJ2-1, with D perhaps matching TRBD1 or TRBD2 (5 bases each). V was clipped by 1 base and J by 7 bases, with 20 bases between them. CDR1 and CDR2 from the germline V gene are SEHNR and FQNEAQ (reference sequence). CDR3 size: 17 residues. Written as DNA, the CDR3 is TGTGCCAGCAGCTTAGTCCGGGGCAGTCCCTATTCGAATGAGCAGTTCTTC. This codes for CASSLVRGSPYSNEQFF.

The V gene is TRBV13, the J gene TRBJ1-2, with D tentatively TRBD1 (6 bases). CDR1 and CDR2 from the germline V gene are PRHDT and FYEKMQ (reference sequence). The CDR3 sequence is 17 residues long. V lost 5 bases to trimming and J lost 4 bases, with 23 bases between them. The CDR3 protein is CASSRPIPPGQAYGYTF. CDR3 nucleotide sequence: TGTGCCAGCAGCCGACCCATCCCTCCGGGACAAGCCTATGGCTACACCTTC.

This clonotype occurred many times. CDR3 protein: CSVRVLAGLYNEQFF. DNA for the CDR3: TGCAGCGTTCGGGTACTAGCGGGACTCTACAATGAGCAGTTCTTC. This chain uses TRBV29-1 with TRBJ2-1; TRBD2 matches at 10 bases. The CDR3 sequence is 15 residues long. CDR1 is SQVTM and CDR2 is ANQGSEA in the germline V gene. J lost 3 bases, V lost 5 bases, and 7 bases had no gene match.

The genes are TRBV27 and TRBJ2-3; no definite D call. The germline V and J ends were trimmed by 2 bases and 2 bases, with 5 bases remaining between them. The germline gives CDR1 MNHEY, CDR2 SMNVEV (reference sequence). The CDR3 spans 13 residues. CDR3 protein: CASSLPHTDTQYF. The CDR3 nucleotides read TGTGCCAGCAGTTTACCCCACACAGATACGCAGTATTTT.

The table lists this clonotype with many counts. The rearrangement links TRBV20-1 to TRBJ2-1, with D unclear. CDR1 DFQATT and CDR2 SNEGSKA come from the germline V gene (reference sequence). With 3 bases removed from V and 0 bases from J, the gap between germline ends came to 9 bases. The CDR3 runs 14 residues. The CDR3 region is CSASSGYSYNEQFF. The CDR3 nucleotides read TGCAGTGCTAGTTCAGGATACTCCTACAATGAGCAGTTCTTC.

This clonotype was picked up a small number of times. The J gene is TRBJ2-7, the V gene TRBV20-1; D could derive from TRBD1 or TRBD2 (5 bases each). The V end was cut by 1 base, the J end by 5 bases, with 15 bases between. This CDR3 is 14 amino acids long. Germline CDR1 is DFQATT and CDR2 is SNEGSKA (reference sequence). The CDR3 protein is CSARGGPRVHEQYF. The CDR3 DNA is TGCAGTGCTAGAGGGGGACCCAGAGTACACGAGCAGTACTTC.

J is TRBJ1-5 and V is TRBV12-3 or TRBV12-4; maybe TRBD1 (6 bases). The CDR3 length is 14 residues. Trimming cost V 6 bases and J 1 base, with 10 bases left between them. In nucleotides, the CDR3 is TGTGCCAGCAGCCCTACAGGGAGCAATCAGCCCCAGCATTTT. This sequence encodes CASSPTGSNQPQHF.

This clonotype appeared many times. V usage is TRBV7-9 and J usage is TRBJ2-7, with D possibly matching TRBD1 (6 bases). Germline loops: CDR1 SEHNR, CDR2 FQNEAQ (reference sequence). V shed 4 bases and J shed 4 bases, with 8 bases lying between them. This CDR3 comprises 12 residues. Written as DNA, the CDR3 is TGTGCCAGCAGCTCTCAGGGGTACGAGCAGTACTTC. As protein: CASSSQGYEQYF.

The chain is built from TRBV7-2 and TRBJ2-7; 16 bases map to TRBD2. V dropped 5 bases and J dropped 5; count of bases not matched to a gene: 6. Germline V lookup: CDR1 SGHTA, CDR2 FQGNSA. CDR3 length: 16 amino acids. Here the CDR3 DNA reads TGTGCCAGCAGCCCAGGGACTAGCGGGAGGGGCCACGAGCAGTACTTC. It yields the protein CASSPGTSGRGHEQYF.

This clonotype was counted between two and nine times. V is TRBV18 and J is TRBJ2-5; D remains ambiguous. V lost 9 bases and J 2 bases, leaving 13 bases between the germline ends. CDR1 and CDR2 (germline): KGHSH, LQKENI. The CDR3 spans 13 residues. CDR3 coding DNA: TGTGCCAGTCTTGCGACGGCGCAAGAGACCCAGTACTTC. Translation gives CASLATAQETQYF. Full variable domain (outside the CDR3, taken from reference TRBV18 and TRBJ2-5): NAGVMQNPRHLVRRRGQEARLRCSPMKGHSHVYWYRQLPEEGLKFMVYLQKENIIDESGMPKERFSAEFPKEGPSILRIQQVVRGDSAAYFCASLATAQETQYFGPGTRLLVL.